This TCR beta chain was profiled in a study of graft-versus-host responses after intestinal transplantation. Study details: Recipients were given multivisceral, liver-intestinal, or isolated intestinal transplants. Once they had received anti-thymocyte globulin induction, all recipients took tacrolimus and steroids for around three years.

Per the germline V gene, CDR1 is SGHNT and CDR2 is YENEEA. V was pared by 3 bases and J by 3 bases, with 9 bases between. There are 13 residues in the CDR3. TCRdb's copy holds only in-frame clones and misses some; the assay was immunoSEQ multiplex PCR. Of around 13,000 clones listed, about 86% are singletons. This sample comprised PBMCs, obtained approximately 120 days after transplant. This chain joins TRBV11-3 and TRBJ2-7; D is possibly TRBD2 (5 bases). The receptor was derived from a human patient who received an intestinal transplant, so some T cells may come from the graft donor. The DNA of the CDR3 is TGTGCCAGCAGCTTCGGGAACGGCTACGAGCAGTACTTC. Amino acids: CASSFGNGYEQYF.